Listed here are 7 T cell receptor beta chains from one sample, sequenced in a study of T cells in Graves' hyperthyroidism and ophthalmopathy. Authors of the study amplified TCR beta CDR3 regions from RNA transcripts. A first-round RT-PCR of the TCR CDR3 used the HTBI primer set. TCRdb re-called the multiplex PCR reads through MiXCR, storing one row per CDR3 protein. The sample carries roughly 840,000 distinct CDR3 sequences, 35% to 40% recorded once. The sample taken for sequencing was blood. These receptors all come from a man between 18 and 35 years old with Graves' hyperthyroidism.

The rearrangement joins TRBV6-1 to TRBJ2-7; possible D gene TRBD1, 5 bases. Trimming stripped 6 bases from V and 2 bases from J, with 14 bases between. Germline values: CDR1 MNHNS, CDR2 SASEGT. The CDR3 is 14 amino acids. The CDR3: CASSHAQTAYEQYF. In DNA form, the CDR3 reads TGTGCCAGCAGCCACGCGCAGACAGCCTACGAGCAGTACTTC.

This chain connects TRBV4-2 to TRBJ2-2; D is unclear. The CDR3 is made up of 14 amino acids. Trimming stripped 0 bases from V and 6 bases from J, with 8 bases between. Germline V lookup: CDR1 LGHNA, CDR2 YNFKEQ. The CDR3 is CASSQDSSAGELFF. The CDR3 DNA follows: TGTGCCAGCAGCCAAGATTCCAGCGCCGGGGAGCTGTTTTTT.

As to this clonotype: Possible read error: a much larger clone is one base away. The rearrangement joins TRBV7-8 to TRBJ2-5; 11 bases align to TRBD2. CDR3 length: 15 amino acids. Germline V gene sequence: CDR1 SGHVS, CDR2 FQNEAQ. Trimming removed 7 bases from V and 7 bases from J; junction bases left unmatched: 11. The CDR3 protein is CASNSSGGFSRTQYF. The CDR3 nucleotides are TGTGCCAGCAACTCTAGCGGGGGGTTCTCCCGGACCCAGTACTTC. Using reference TRBV7-8 and TRBJ2-5 for the parts outside the CDR3, the full variable domain is GAGVSQSPRYKVAKRGQDVALRCDPISGHVSLFWYQQALGQGPEFLTYFQNEAQLDKSGLPSDRFFAERPEGSVSTLKIQRTQQEDSAVYLCASNSSGGFSRTQYFGPGTRLLVL.

This sequence joins TRBV29-1 and TRBJ2-7, with a weak D call TRBD1 (6 bases). The CDR3 runs 11 residues. CDR1 and CDR2 (germline): SQVTM, ANQGSEA. CDR3 protein: CRTTGTYEQYF. In nucleotides, the CDR3 is TGCAGGACCACAGGGACCTACGAGCAGTACTTC.

The sample holds many counts of this clonotype. This chain uses TRBV7-2 with TRBJ2-7; unclear D gene. The CDR3 has 14 amino acids. The germline V gene has CDR1 SGHTA and CDR2 FQGNSA. V was shortened by 3 bases and J by 0 bases, with 9 bases between the two germline ends. The CDR3 sequence: CASSFPPSSYEQYF. CDR3 in DNA: TGTGCCAGCAGCTTTCCCCCCAGCTCCTACGAGCAGTACTTC.

This clonotype came up a few times. The chain uses TRBV19 and TRBJ1-2; D remains ambiguous. The germline gives CDR1 LNHDA, CDR2 SQIVND (reference sequence). V lost 7 bases, J lost 4 bases, and 13 bases lay in between. This CDR3 region has 13 residues. Here the CDR3 reads CASISAAPYGYTF. CDR3 nucleotides: TGTGCCAGTATTTCCGCAGCCCCCTATGGCTACACCTTC.

A note on this clonotype: This could be a read error, since a much larger clone is one nucleotide away. V and J are TRBV19 and TRBJ2-7; 10 nucleotides match TRBD2. The CDR3 loop spans 14 amino acids. Germline CDR1 and CDR2: LNHDA and SQIVND (reference sequence). V shed 3 bases, J shed 4 bases, and the junction held 3 bases outside the gene matches. DNA for the CDR3: TGTGCCAGTAGTATGTCTAGCGGGAGATACGAGCAGTACTTC. Amino acid sequence: CASSMSSGRYEQYF.